A selection of T cell receptor beta chains follows, all from one sample in a study of CD8+ T cells in alopecia areata. Measured with immunoSEQ multiplex PCR; TCRdb has only the in-frame clones, and not every one. The sample consists of roughly 100,000 clones, around three fifths of them appearing once. Sequencing input: CD4+ T cells sorted from blood. The receptors derive from a human donor in good health. Both conserved end residues are part of each CDR3. A D gene is named only where the DNA matches it firmly. Expanded clones are given a class, and other clones once, few, many or no size at all.

TRBJ2-1 . TRBD2 TRBV4-1 CASSPGTSGDNEQFF TGCGCCAGCAGCCCCGGGACTAGCGGCGACAATGAGCAGTTCTTC
TRBJ2-4 . TRBD2 TRBV5-6 CASSLGQGGSKNIQYF TGTGCCAGCAGCTTGGGTCAGGGCGGGAGCAAAAACATTCAGTACTTC
TRBJ2-7 few . TRBV18 CASSPVGGFSYEQYF TGTGCCAGCTCACCAGTCGGGGGATTCTCCTACGAGCAGTACTTC
TRBJ2-3 . TRBD2 TRBV7-2 CASSLGGGRATDTQYF TGTGCCAGCAGCTTAGGCGGGGGGCGAGCAACAGATACGCAGTATTTT
TRBJ1-1 few TRBD1 TRBV29-1 CSVEGDSSVSEAFF TGCAGCGTTGAAGGGGACAGTAGTGTGTCTGAAGCTTTCTTT
TRBJ2-7 few . TRBV7-2 CASSAQGGGASYEQYF TGTGCCAGCAGCGCCCAGGGGGGCGGGGCCTCCTACGAGCAGTACTTC
TRBJ2-5 once . TRBV29-1 CSVRDRALLETQYF TGCAGCGTTAGGGATCGGGCGCTTCTGGAGACCCAGTACTTC
TRBJ1-4 once . TRBV29-1 CSVREGREKLFF TGCAGCGTTCGGGAGGGGCGGGAAAAACTGTTTTTT
TRBJ2-3 many . TRBV6-5 CASSKRGDTQYF TGTGCCAGCAGTAAGAGGGGGGATACGCAGTATTTT
TRBJ2-7 . . TRBV19 CASSPSGSIGSYEQYF TGTGCCAGTAGTCCGTCTGGAAGCATTGGATCCTACGAGCAGTACTTC
TRBJ2-7 . . TRBV28 CASLGRGRSPYEQYF TGTGCCAGCCTCGGCCGGGGACGCTCCCCCTACGAGCAGTACTTC
TRBJ1-4 . . TRBV5-1 CASRRTTNEKLFF TGCGCCAGCAGAAGGACCACTAATGAAAAACTGTTTTTT
TRBJ2-5 once TRBD2 TRBV7-2 CASSFSGGEETQYF TGTGCCAGCAGCTTTAGCGGGGGAGAAGAGACCCAGTACTTC
TRBJ2-7 few . TRBV4-1 CASSQDQARQYF TGCGCCAGCAGCCAAGATCAGGCCCGGCAGTACTTC
TRBJ2-1 . . TRBV10-3 CAISESGAYNEQFF TGTGCCATCAGTGAGTCAGGGGCCTACAATGAGCAGTTCTTC
TRBJ2-5 . . TRBV14 CASSQDPSGQDRQETQYF TGTGCCAGCAGCCAAGACCCTTCGGGGCAGGACAGACAAGAGACCCAGTACTTC
TRBJ2-5 few TRBD2 TRBV28 CASSFRLAGGNQETQYF TGTGCCAGCAGTTTCAGGCTAGCGGGGGGGAACCAAGAGACCCAGTACTTC
TRBJ2-5 . . TRBV30 CAWSFRTVQETQYF TGTGCCTGGAGTTTCCGGACTGTACAAGAGACCCAGTACTTC
TRBJ1-2 many TRBD1 TRBV6-6 CASSPTGDYGYTF TGTGCCAGCAGCCCGACAGGGGACTATGGCTACACCTTC
TRBJ1-2 . . TRBV30 CAWSFRGQANYGYTF TGTGCCTGGAGTTTCCGGGGGCAGGCCAACTATGGCTACACCTTC
TRBJ1-2 . TRBD1 TRBV30 CAWQDRNYGYTF TGTGCCTGGCAGGACAGGAACTATGGCTACACCTTC
TRBJ2-1 . TRBD2 TRBV7-2 CASSPPFWRGYNEQFF TGTGCCAGCAGCCCCCCCTTCTGGCGGGGGTACAATGAGCAGTTCTTC
TRBJ1-2 . . TRBV29-1 CSVSRAAGGYTF TGCAGCGTTTCCCGGGCCGCAGGAGGCTACACCTTC
TRBJ1-2 . . TRBV2 CASSVLPAGHTQGGYTF TGTGCCAGCAGTGTCTTACCAGCCGGACACACTCAAGGGGGCTACACCTTC
TRBJ1-4 . TRBD1 TRBV2 CASSGSGTGPLQKLFF TGTGCCAGCAGTGGCTCCGGGACAGGGCCCCTTCAAAAACTGTTTTTT
TRBJ2-2 . . TRBV9 CASSVAGGGTGELFF TGTGCCAGCAGCGTAGCAGGGGGAGGGACCGGGGAGCTGTTTTTT